The clone carrying this TCR beta chain was observed at least ten times. As yet, its antigen is unknown. The record originates from a study of breast tumors, draining lymph nodes, adjacent tissues. The study's findings and limits: Data fit most tumor T cells coming from lymph node, expanding in tumor. Compared with lymph nodes, tumors were less diverse; compared with nontumor tissue, more. Tumor T cell lymph node origin was a supported hypothesis, not proven.

Samples came from axillary lymph nodes draining the breast cancer. CDR3 size: 13 residues. V was trimmed by 5 bases and J by 4 bases, leaving 11 bases between them. From germline, CDR1 is SGHTA and CDR2 FQGTGA. Via MiXCR, TCRdb re-called the multiplex PCR reads, giving one row per CDR3 protein. The sample consists of a few hundred thousand distinct CDR3 sequences, roughly a third of them appearing once. This TCR was sampled from a female donor with breast cancer. Some clones in this sample may be carry-over from other donors' samples. The rearrangement joins TRBV7-3 to TRBJ2-5; possibly TRBD2 for D (5 bases). The sample consisted of axillary lymph node tissue. CDR3 bases: TGTGCCAGCAGCCAGTCGACTACAGAGACCCAGTACTTC. As protein: CASSQSTTETQYF. Using reference TRBV7-3 and TRBJ2-5 for the parts outside the CDR3, the full variable domain is GAGVSQTPSNKVTEKGKYVELRCDPISGHTALYWYRQSLGQGPEFLIYFQGTGAADDSGLPNDRFFAVRPEGSVSTLKIQRTERGDSAVYLCASSQSTTETQYFGPGTRLLVL.